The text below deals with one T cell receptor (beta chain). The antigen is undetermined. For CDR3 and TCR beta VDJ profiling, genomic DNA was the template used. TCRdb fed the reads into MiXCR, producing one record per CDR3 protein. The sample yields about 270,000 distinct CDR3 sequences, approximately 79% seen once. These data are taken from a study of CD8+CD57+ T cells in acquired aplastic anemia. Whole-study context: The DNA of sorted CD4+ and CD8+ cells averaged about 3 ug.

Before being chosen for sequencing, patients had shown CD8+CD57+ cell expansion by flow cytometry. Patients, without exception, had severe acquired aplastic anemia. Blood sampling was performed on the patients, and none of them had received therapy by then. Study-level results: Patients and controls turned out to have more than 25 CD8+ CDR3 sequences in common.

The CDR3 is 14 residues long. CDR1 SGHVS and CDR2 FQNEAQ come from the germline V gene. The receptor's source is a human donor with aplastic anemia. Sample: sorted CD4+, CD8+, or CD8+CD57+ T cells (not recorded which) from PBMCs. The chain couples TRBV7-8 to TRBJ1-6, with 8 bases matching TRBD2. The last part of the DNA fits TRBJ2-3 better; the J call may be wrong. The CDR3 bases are TGTGCCAGCAGCTTGGCGGGAGGTCACGAACCCCAGTATTTT. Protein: CASSLAGGHEPQYF.